One and the same sample provided the 24 T cell receptor beta chains below, sequenced in a study of blood T cell repertoires in COVID-19 (dated by TCRdb to 2019 to 2021). The library was obtained by the immunoSEQ multiplex PCR assay. TCRdb stores this immuneACCESS table with in-frame sequences only. Part of the clones is absent; in the studies checked, under half of the shortfall reflects unresolved V genes, and no reason is known for the rest. This sample comprises 200,000 to 300,000 clones, 86% of them detected only once. About 10% of the sample is taken by the ten largest. Sequencing was done on a sample of peripheral blood. The source of these receptors is a man aged 35 to 55 who had recovered from COVID-19.

The chain is built from TRBV6-5 and TRBJ1-1; perhaps TRBD1 as D (6 bases). CDR3 length: 13 amino acids. V gave up 5 bases and J gave up 1 base, with 8 bases separating them. Germline lookup yields CDR1 MNHEY and CDR2 SVGAGI. The DNA of the CDR3 is TGTGCCAGCAGTCACAGGGAGAACACTGAAGCTTTCTTT. Residues: CASSHRENTEAFF.

V and J are TRBV5-1 and TRBJ1-1, with 8 bases identical to TRBD1. This CDR3 has 16 amino acids. Germline trimming cut 6 bases from V and 1 base from J; bases unmatched to any gene: 11. Germline assignment: CDR1 SGHRS and CDR2 YFSETQ. CDR3 nucleotide sequence: TGCGCCAGCACCGGTAGTGGACAGGGAAAGAACACTGAAGCTTTCTTT. Protein: CASTGSGQGKNTEAFF.

CDR3 in DNA: TGTGCCAGCTCACGTGGACAGGGATTGTCCTACTATGGCTACACCTTC. This translates into CASSRGQGLSYYGYTF. This sequence joins TRBV18 and TRBJ1-2, with TRBD1 identical over 8 bases. The germline gives CDR1 KGHSH, CDR2 LQKENI. The CDR3 contains 16 residues. J lost 3 bases, V lost 4 bases, and 10 bases had no gene match.

The rearrangement links TRBV4-2 to TRBJ2-7, with 9 bases fitting TRBD2. The CDR3 runs to 15 residues. With 7 bases clipped from V and 3 bases from J, the junction kept 10 bases outside the gene matches. Germline V gene lookup returns CDR1 LGHNA and CDR2 YNFKEQ. The CDR3 spells CASTLSQREVYEQYF. The CDR3, as DNA: TGTGCCAGCACCTTATCACAGCGGGAGGTCTACGAGCAGTACTTC.

This clone was seen once. The genes are TRBV3-1 (or the pseudogene TRBV3-2) and TRBJ1-2; possibly TRBD1 for D (5 bases). This CDR3 contains 16 residues. Trimming removed 0 bases at V and 7 bases at J, with 18 bases between. Looked up from germline, CDR1 is LGHDT and CDR2 is YNNKEL (reference sequence). The CDR3 sequence: CASSQDNQGSRFGYTF. DNA of the CDR3: TGTGCCAGCAGCCAAGATAACCAGGGATCGAGGTTTGGCTACACCTTC.

The chain uses TRBV4-3 and TRBJ1-2, with a weak D call TRBD1 (6 bases). V was pared by 3 bases and J by 6 bases, with 17 bases between. Germline V gene lookup returns CDR1 LGHNA and CDR2 YSLEER. This CDR3 is built from 15 residues. This CDR3 is CASSHTGRGRDGYTF. Written as DNA, the CDR3 is TGCGCCAGCAGCCACACGGGAAGGGGGAGGGATGGCTACACCTTC.

This clone was observed once. The V call is TRBV7-8, the J call TRBJ1-4; 9 bases map to TRBD1. The CDR3 has 15 residues. V shed 5 bases and J 5 bases; nucleotides not matched to a gene: 6. The V gene's germline CDR1 is SGHVS and CDR2 FQNEAQ. In DNA form, the CDR3 reads TGTGCCAGCAGCAGTATCGGGACAGGGAATGAAAAACTGTTTTTT. Its translation: CASSSIGTGNEKLFF.

The genes are TRBV30 and TRBJ2-7, with 8 bases that match TRBD2. Germline values: CDR1 GTSNPN, CDR2 SVGIG (reference sequence). J lost 2 bases, V lost 1 base, and 4 bases had no gene match. CDR3 size: 14 residues. CDR3 sequence reads: CAWSGLAWTYEQYF. DNA of the CDR3: TGTGCCTGGAGTGGACTAGCGTGGACCTACGAGCAGTACTTC.

The chain has TRBV5-1 and TRBJ2-5; perhaps TRBD1 as D (5 bases). Germline CDR1 is SGHRS and CDR2 is YFSETQ. The germline V and J ends were trimmed by 0 bases and 5 bases, with 14 bases remaining between them. This CDR3 comprises 15 residues. CDR3 sequence (DNA): TGCGCCAGCAGCTTGGCAGGGAACGTCGGGGAGACCCAGTACTTC. It codes for CASSLAGNVGETQYF.

This chain connects TRBV9 to TRBJ2-3; possibly TRBD2 for D (5 bases). Germline assignment: CDR1 SGDLS and CDR2 YYNGEE. Trimming took 3 bases from V and 5 from J, leaving 16 bases between them. The CDR3 is made up of 15 amino acids. CDR3 sequence reads: CASSALAFSGDTQYF. CDR3 nucleotide sequence: TGTGCCAGCAGCGCCCTAGCTTTCTCTGGAGATACGCAGTATTTT.

The V call is TRBV27, the J call TRBJ2-3; 7 bases agree with TRBD2. Unmatched junction bases numbered 7, after V lost 4 bases and J lost 6 bases. The CDR3 is 14 residues long. Looked up from germline, CDR1 is MNHEY and CDR2 is SMNVEV (reference sequence). The CDR3, as DNA: TGTGCCAGCAGTTCTGCGGGAGCGAGGGATACGCAGTATTTT. It yields the protein CASSSAGARDTQYF.

The CDR3 DNA sequence: TGTGCCAGCAGCAAAAACAGGGTGATGAACAATGAGCAGTTCTTC. It specifies CASSKNRVMNNEQFF. The J gene is TRBJ2-1, the V gene TRBV21-1; TRBD1 is the table's D call, not checked against the DNA. TRBV21-1 corresponds to a pseudogene. CDR3 length: 15 residues.

The chain links TRBV5-4 to TRBJ2-1; D is undetermined. This CDR3 is built from 14 residues. Germline-derived CDR1 and CDR2 are SGHNT and YYREEE (reference sequence). V shed 0 bases and J shed 6 bases, with 10 bases lying between them. The CDR3 here is CASSLGSIFNEQFF. The CDR3 region has the DNA TGTGCCAGCAGCTTGGGTTCTATCTTCAATGAGCAGTTCTTC.

A single count supports this clone. V usage is TRBV6-5 and J usage is TRBJ2-5, with TRBD2 matching over 11 bases. Germline V gene lookup returns CDR1 MNHEY and CDR2 SVGAGI. V lost 5 bases, J lost 5 bases, and 7 bases stayed unmatched. The CDR3 is 15 residues long. The CDR3 loop is CASSNSGGAGETQYF. CDR3 DNA sequence: TGTGCCAGCAGTAATAGCGGGGGGGCCGGGGAGACCCAGTACTTC.

This chain links TRBV5-3 with TRBJ2-7, with 8 bases fitting TRBD2. TRBV5-3 carries the ORF label, with uncertain function. Trimming took 2 bases from V and 0 from J; bases not matched to a gene: 19. CDR3 length equals 20 residues. The CDR3 protein is CARSFQLSQEKAGDSYEQYF. The CDR3, as DNA: TGTGCCAGAAGCTTCCAATTGAGTCAGGAAAAAGCGGGGGACTCCTACGAGCAGTACTTC.

This chain joins TRBV11-1 and TRBJ2-5; tentative D call: TRBD2 (6 bases). V was clipped by 5 bases and J by 0 bases, with 16 bases between them. CDR1 SGHAT and CDR2 FQDESV come from the germline V gene (reference sequence). This CDR3 contains 16 residues. The CDR3 region is CASSPRTGLHQETQYF. DNA of the CDR3: TGTGCCAGCAGCCCCAGAACCGGACTACACCAAGAGACCCAGTACTTC. Filled out from reference TRBV11-1 and TRBJ2-5, the complete variable domain reads EAEVAQSPRYKITEKSQAVAFWCDPISGHATLYWYRQILGQGPELLVQFQDESVVDDSQLPKDRFSAERLKGVDSTLKIQPAELGDSAMYLCASSPRTGLHQETQYFGPGTRLLVL.

The chain is built from TRBV5-6 and TRBJ1-2, with D unresolved. The V end lost 0 bases, the J end lost 8 bases, and 11 bases lay between the germline ends. This CDR3 region has 13 residues. Germline loops: CDR1 SGHDT, CDR2 YYEEEE. For the CDR3, the DNA is TGTGCCAGCAGCTTGGGTGAAAGAGGAGGCTACACCTTC. Its protein product is CASSLGERGGYTF. Filled out from reference TRBV5-6 and TRBJ1-2, the complete variable domain reads DAGVTQSPTHLIKTRGQQVTLRCSPKSGHDTVSWYQQALGQGPQFIFQYYEEEERQRGNFPDRFSGHQFPNYSSELNVNALLLGDSALYLCASSLGERGGYTFGSGTRLTVV.

This clone appeared many times. The chain is built from TRBV23-1 and TRBJ2-7; 9 bases map to TRBD2. TRBV23-1 is an ORF; its function is uncertain. This CDR3 is built from 18 residues. V lost 0 bases, J lost 6 bases, and 15 bases stayed unmatched. CDR3 loop: CASSQSWTGGGASAEQYF. The CDR3 DNA follows: TGCGCCAGCAGTCAATCTTGGACCGGCGGGGGGGCATCGGCCGAGCAGTACTTC.

This clone was observed a single time. The rearrangement links TRBV27 to TRBJ2-7; D unresolved. Germline lookup yields CDR1 MNHEY and CDR2 SMNVEV (reference sequence). Trimming cost V 0 bases and J 4 bases, with 13 bases left between them. This CDR3 is built from 15 residues. CDR3 sequence reads: CASSLSNPSIYEQYF. CDR3 DNA: TGTGCCAGCAGTTTATCAAACCCTTCTATATACGAGCAGTACTTC.

This clone was detected only once. The chain carries TRBV15 and TRBJ2-3; D remains ambiguous. Germline V gene lookup returns CDR1 LNHNV and CDR2 YYDKDF (reference sequence). This CDR3 is 16 amino acids long. V was clipped by 3 bases and J by 7 bases, with 20 bases between them. CDR3 protein: CATSSPISSPEHTQYF. As DNA, the CDR3 is TGTGCCACCAGCAGTCCTATATCGTCACCGGAGCATACGCAGTATTTT.

The chain has TRBV6-6 and TRBJ2-3; 9 bases are a match to TRBD2. The V gene end was trimmed by 2 bases and the J gene end by 1 base; junction bases not matched to a gene: 4. This CDR3 is 16 amino acids long. Germline V lookup: CDR1 MNHNY, CDR2 SVGAGI (reference sequence). In DNA form, the CDR3 reads TGTGCCAGCAGTTACCCGTCTAGCGGGGGCACAGATACGCAGTATTTT. Amino acid sequence: CASSYPSSGGTDTQYF.

This clone has just a few counts. This chain's CDR3 is CASTRDRGRANEKLFF. The CDR3 nucleotides read TGTGCCAGCACCCGGGACAGGGGTAGAGCTAATGAAAAACTGTTTTTT. The chain has TRBV2 and TRBJ1-4, with 10 bases aligning to TRBD1. This CDR3 region has 16 residues. Germline values: CDR1 SNHLY, CDR2 FYNNEI. After removal of 7 bases from V and 3 bases from J, the junction contained 8 bases not matched to a gene.

The rearrangement uses TRBV27 and TRBJ2-5, with D possibly TRBD1 on 6 matching bases. CDR1 and CDR2 from the germline V gene are MNHEY and SMNVEV (reference sequence). The CDR3 runs 14 residues. V dropped 6 bases and J dropped 0 bases, with 11 bases sitting between them. This CDR3 reads CASSRTAYQETQYF. The CDR3 nucleotides are TGTGCCAGCAGCCGGACAGCGTACCAAGAGACCCAGTACTTC.

The chain employs TRBV19 and TRBJ2-2, with TRBD2 matching over 10 bases. Losses at the gene ends were 1 base for V and 6 bases for J; bases not matched to a gene: 8. CDR1 and CDR2 (germline): LNHDA, SQIVND (reference sequence). The CDR3 spans 17 residues. The CDR3 loop is CASSIAKRGGLAGELFF. The DNA for the CDR3 is TGTGCCAGTAGTATAGCCAAGCGGGGGGGCCTTGCCGGGGAGCTGTTTTTT. Supplemented by reference TRBV19 and TRBJ2-2, the full variable domain reads DGGITQSPKYLFRKEGQNVTLSCEQNLNHDAMYWYRQDPGQGLRLIYYSQIVNDFQKGDIAEGYSVSREKKESFPLTVTSAQKNPTAFYLCASSIAKRGGLAGELFFGEGSRLTVL.